The rows below give T cell receptor beta chains drawn from one sample of a study of ipilimumab plus nivolumab after autologous stem cell transplantation. Here immunoSEQ multiplex PCR was the method, and the copy in TCRdb shows in-frame clones only, minus some. The sample shows approximately 9,000 clones, over 60% of them seen only once. Sequencing used PBMCs, obtained in a trial of ipilimumab plus nivolumab as post-transplant consolidation. The receptor source for this set is a female donor with multiple myeloma. Both conserved end residues are part of each CDR3. D genes are given only for firm matches. Clone size is given for some rows only: seen once, a few or many times, or a class if the clone is expanded.

len,v_gene,abundance,d_gene,j_gene,CDR3nt,CDR3aa
15,TRBV14,NA,NA,TRBJ1-1,TGTGCCAGCAGCCAGGGAGGGTCAGTGAACACTGAAGCTTTCTTT,CASSQGGSVNTEAFF
15,TRBV15,once,TRBD2,TRBJ2-7,TGTGCCACCAGCAGAGCGGGGGAGGGAATCTACGAGCAGTACTTC,CATSRAGEGIYEQYF
15,TRBV9,NA,NA,TRBJ2-1,TGTGCCAGCAGCGTAGGAGTGAGCTCCTACAATGAGCAGTTCTTC,CASSVGVSSYNEQFF
15,TRBV4-3,once,TRBD2,TRBJ2-1,TGCGCCAGCAGCCAGATTAGCGGGGAGTACAATGAGCAGTTCTTC,CASSQISGEYNEQFF
14,TRBV27,NA,NA,TRBJ2-5,TGTGCCAGCAGCTCGGCGGATAAGGGTTATAGCCAGTACTTC,CASSSADKGYSQYF
14,TRBV27,NA,TRBD1,TRBJ1-3,TGTGCCAGCAGGCGCGGACAGGGCGGAAACACCATATATTTT,CASRRGQGGNTIYF
11,TRBV6-5,NA,NA,TRBJ2-7,TGTGCCAGCAGAGTCTCCTACGAGCAGTACTTC,CASRVSYEQYF
13,TRBV27,NA,NA,TRBJ1-2,TGTGCCAGCAGCCGAAAAGAGGGGTACGGCTACACCTTC,CASSRKEGYGYTF